Here is one T cell receptor beta chain with its context. TCRdb's table, derived via immunoSEQ multiplex PCR, lists solely in-frame clones and lacks some. The table has more than 250,000 clones, about 82% seen once. These data are taken from a study of blood T cell repertoires in COVID-19. Study-level background: T cells, B-cell-depleted T cells, or PBMCs provided the cDNA or gDNA that served as material.

The CDR3 loop spans 14 amino acids. From germline, CDR1 is LNHDA and CDR2 SQIVND (reference sequence). Germline trimming cut 4 bases from V and 3 bases from J; bases unmatched to any gene: 6. This clonotype originated in a woman between 45 and 60 years old with acute or convalescent COVID-19. Input material: peripheral blood. This sequence joins TRBV19 and TRBJ2-7; 7 nucleotides line up with TRBD1. The CDR3 spells CASSTTGTVYEQYF. CDR3 in DNA: TGTGCCAGTAGTACCACCGGGACAGTCTACGAGCAGTACTTC.